This T cell receptor beta chain came from a study of blood T cell repertoires in COVID-19. Looking at the study overall: The study drew acute and convalescent COVID-19 samples from the United States, Italy and Spain. In each case, the material was cDNA or gDNA derived from T cells, B-cell-depleted T cells, or PBMCs.

In the source study's methods: For nucleated cells, counts were estimated from reference gene primer amplification. The repertoire was sequenced with immunoSEQ multiplex PCR; TCRdb's copy has only in-frame clones and lacks some. V and J calls and clone size are given by that table; D and trimming were obtained from the DNA. Among about 140,000 clones, about four fifths were seen once, and the ten largest hold 10% to 15%. J lost 12 bases, V lost 5 bases, and 6 bases had no gene match. CDR1 and CDR2 (germline): SGHRS, YFSETQ. CDR3 length: 13 residues. The sequenced sample consisted of peripheral blood. The source of this sequence is an elderly man with acute or convalescent COVID-19. The chain is built from TRBV5-1 and TRBJ2-1; TRBD2 agrees at 12 bases. CDR3 loop: CASRTSGGPRQFF. The CDR3 bases are TGCGCCAGCAGGACTAGCGGGGGCCCTAGGCAGTTCTTC. Supplemented by reference TRBV5-1 and TRBJ2-1, the full variable domain reads KAGVTQTPRYLIKTRGQQVTLSCSPISGHRSVSWYQQTPGQGLQFLFEYFSETQRNKGNFPGRFSGRQFSNSRSEMNVSTLELGDSALYLCASRTSGGPRQFFGPGTRLTVL.